Sequencing of this T cell receptor beta chain was carried out in a study of graft-versus-host responses after intestinal transplantation. Study-level background: Multivisceral, liver-intestinal, or isolated intestinal grafts went to recipients. All recipients were given anti-thymocyte globulin induction, and tacrolimus and steroids were then administered for around three years. General study points: GvH clones occurred in recipient marrow; some first appeared in ileum or blood. Early declines in HvG clones that occurred post-transplant were associated with peak circulating GvH clone levels.

Assay used: immunoSEQ multiplex PCR; TCRdb lists only in-frame clones, some missing. The repertoire holds tens of thousands of clones, with roughly nine tenths as singletons. The CDR3 totals 15 residues. The germline CDR1 and CDR2 sequences are SGHRS and YFSETQ. V shed 3 bases, J shed 4 bases, and the junction held 3 bases outside the gene matches. Regarding this clone: Its antigen is as yet unknown.

The sample here was unstimulated CD8+ T cells sorted from spleen or lymph node cells, taken before intestinal transplant. This TCR was sampled from a human donor who received an intestinal transplant. This chain connects TRBV5-1 to TRBJ2-7; 14 positions agree with TRBD2. CDR3 sequence (DNA): TGCGCCAGCAGCTCGACTAGCGGGGGGGCTTACGAGCAGTACTTC. Protein sequence: CASSSTSGGAYEQYF.